One and the same sample provided the 21 T cell receptor beta chains below, sequenced in a study of blood T cell repertoires in COVID-19. Some clones are missing from TCRdb's copy, which holds only in-frame ones; the method was immunoSEQ multiplex PCR. The profile shows 150,000 to 200,000 clones, more than 80% of them singletons. Sequenced: peripheral blood. Receptor source: an older woman with COVID-19, enrolled during active disease.

This clone is a singleton in its sample. The chain employs TRBV12-3 or TRBV12-4 and TRBJ1-3; D not certain. V dropped 3 bases and J dropped 7 bases, with 7 bases sitting between them. The CDR3 contains 12 residues. CDR3 in DNA: TGTGCCAGCAGTTTCCAGCGGAACACCATATATTTT. This translates into CASSFQRNTIYF.

This rearrangement joins TRBV15 to TRBJ2-1; 8 bases are a match to TRBD2. The V segment lost 0 bases and the J segment 8 bases; nucleotides outside the gene matches: 3. Germline-derived CDR1 and CDR2 are LNHNV and YYDKDF (reference sequence). CDR3 length: 14 amino acids. The CDR3 is CATSRDGTRDEQFF. The CDR3, as DNA: TGTGCCACCAGCAGAGATGGGACTAGGGATGAGCAGTTCTTC.

The chain joins TRBV19 to TRBJ2-7; D is ambiguous. Germline CDR1 is LNHDA and CDR2 is SQIVND (reference sequence). The CDR3 consists of 14 residues. With 1 base removed from V and 2 bases from J, the gap between germline ends came to 9 bases. CDR3 bases: TGTGCCAGTAGTATAGGCGGAGTCCCCTACGAGCAGTACTTC. This gives the protein CASSIGGVPYEQYF.

The chain combines TRBV6-6 with TRBJ1-2, with D uncertain. V shed 2 bases and J shed 7 bases, with 11 bases lying between them. Germline V gives CDR1 MNHNY, CDR2 SVGAGI (reference sequence). This CDR3 is 13 amino acids long. Here the CDR3 reads CASSYAGSSGYTF. The CDR3 bases are TGTGCCAGCAGTTACGCGGGTTCTAGTGGCTACACCTTC.

The CDR3 sequence is CASSIYSEAFF. CDR3 sequence (DNA): TGTGCCAGTAGTATATATTCTGAAGCTTTCTTT. The genes are TRBV19 and TRBJ1-1; the D is unclear. With 2 bases removed from V and 6 bases from J, the gap between germline ends came to 4 bases. The germline CDR1 and CDR2 sequences are LNHDA and SQIVND (reference sequence). The CDR3 is 11 amino acids.

The V and J genes are TRBV29-1 and TRBJ1-2, with D unresolved. Trimming cost V 6 bases and J 8 bases, with 16 bases left between them. The CDR3 spans 12 residues. CDR1 and CDR2 (germline): SQVTM, ANQGSEA. CDR3 DNA: TGCAGCGTCGATTCCGGGGTTTGGGGCTACACCTTC. Translated: CSVDSGVWGYTF.

This chain uses TRBV15 with TRBJ1-1, with no clear D. With 0 bases removed from V and 4 bases from J, the gap between germline ends came to 12 bases. The CDR3 extends over 15 amino acids. CDR1 is LNHNV, CDR2 YYDKDF, per germline (reference sequence). CDR3 in amino acids: CATSRDPGFGTEAFF. CDR3 sequence (DNA): TGTGCCACCAGCAGAGATCCAGGCTTTGGCACTGAAGCTTTCTTT.

The chain recombines TRBV5-4 with TRBJ1-4, with 8 bases fitting TRBD1. CDR3 length: 15 residues. In germline, CDR1 is SGHNT, CDR2 YYREEE (reference sequence). The V gene end was trimmed by 4 bases and the J gene end by 4 bases; junction bases not matched to a gene: 6. CDR3 protein: CASSIRGQGNEKLFF. CDR3 DNA sequence: TGTGCCAGCAGCATCAGGGGGCAGGGTAATGAAAAACTGTTTTTT. Based on the CDR3 plus reference TRBV5-4 and TRBJ1-4, the full variable domain is ETGVTQSPTHLIKTRGQQVTLRCSSQSGHNTVSWYQQALGQGPQFIFQYYREEENGRGNFPPRFSGLQFPNYSSELNVNALELDDSALYLCASSIRGQGNEKLFFGSGTQLSVL.

V and J are TRBV6-5 and TRBJ2-5; 7 bases are a match to TRBD1. Germline V gives CDR1 MNHEY, CDR2 SVGAGI. J was trimmed by 1 base and V by 8 bases; bases with no gene match: 4. This CDR3 region has 13 residues. Written as DNA, the CDR3 is TGTGCCAGCCTGGGACAGCTCCAAGAGACCCAGTACTTC. Its protein is CASLGQLQETQYF.

The table lists this clone with a count of one. This chain joins TRBV30 and TRBJ1-4; 8 positions match TRBD1. With V trimmed by 3 bases and J by 6 bases, 3 bases remained unmatched. CDR3 length equals 13 residues. Germline-derived CDR1 and CDR2 are GTSNPN and SVGIG (reference sequence). In DNA form, the CDR3 reads TGTGCCTGGAGGGGGGACAGGCATGAAAAACTGTTTTTT. This sequence encodes CAWRGDRHEKLFF.

CDR3 residues: CAWGGNRGDTEAFF. For the CDR3, the DNA is TGTGCCTGGGGCGGGAACAGGGGGGACACTGAAGCTTTCTTT. The chain employs TRBV30 and TRBJ1-1; the match to TRBD1 covers 8 bases. The germline V gene encodes CDR1 GTSNPN and CDR2 SVGIG (reference sequence). Unmatched junction bases numbered 8, after V lost 5 bases and J lost 3 bases. The CDR3 length is 14 residues.

The V gene is TRBV7-9, the J gene TRBJ1-5, with D hard to call. The CDR3 is made up of 14 amino acids. Between the trimmed V and J ends, which lost 1 base and 7 bases, there was a span of 11 bases. CDR1 SEHNR and CDR2 FQNEAQ come from the germline V gene (reference sequence). This CDR3 is CASSLDWARQPQHF. In DNA form, the CDR3 reads TGTGCCAGCAGCTTAGATTGGGCTCGGCAGCCCCAGCATTTT.

This chain links TRBV12-3 or TRBV12-4 with TRBJ1-1, with 7 bases fitting TRBD1. The CDR3 consists of 13 residues. J lost 11 bases, V lost 6 bases, and 12 bases had no gene match. The CDR3 region is CASRAGQDGEAFF. The CDR3 DNA reads TGTGCCAGCAGAGCAGGACAGGACGGTGAGGCTTTCTTT.

This clone appeared a single time. The chain carries TRBV7-9 and TRBJ2-2; 8 bases align to TRBD2. The junction had 9 bases not matched to a gene; V was cut back by 7 bases and J by 5 bases. From germline, CDR1 is SEHNR and CDR2 FQNEAQ (reference sequence). This CDR3 has 15 amino acids. CDR3 in DNA: TGTGCCAGCACCCCAGACGGCGGGAGGACCGGGGAGCTGTTTTTT. Protein: CASTPDGGRTGELFF.

This clone came up once. The chain uses TRBV19 and TRBJ1-6; D is perhaps TRBD1 (6 bases). The V gene's germline CDR1 is LNHDA and CDR2 SQIVND (reference sequence). Between the trimmed V and J ends, which lost 6 bases and 0 bases, there was a span of 15 bases. This CDR3 is built from 17 residues. CDR3 bases: TGTGCCAGTAGCCCCCGACAGGCCAGCTCCTATAATTCACCCCTCCACTTT. It translates to CASSPRQASSYNSPLHF. Based on the CDR3 plus reference TRBV19 and TRBJ1-6, the full variable domain is DGGITQSPKYLFRKEGQNVTLSCEQNLNHDAMYWYRQDPGQGLRLIYYSQIVNDFQKGDIAEGYSVSREKKESFPLTVTSAQKNPTAFYLCASSPRQASSYNSPLHFGNGTRLTVT.

This chain joins TRBV5-1 and TRBJ1-6; D might be TRBD1 (6 bases). The CDR3 sequence is 15 residues long. The V end lost 0 bases, the J end lost 9 bases, and 13 bases lay between the germline ends. Germline lookup yields CDR1 SGHRS and CDR2 YFSETQ. CDR3 bases: TGCGCCAGCAGCTTGGCAGGGGAAAGGCGTTCACCCCTCCACTTT. It is translated as CASSLAGERRSPLHF.

The V gene is TRBV19, the J gene TRBJ2-5, with TRBD2 matching over 13 bases. The CDR3 spans 16 residues. Trimming took 3 bases from V and 3 from J; bases not matched to a gene: 4. Looked up from germline, CDR1 is LNHDA and CDR2 is SQIVND (reference sequence). The CDR3: CASSIPGLAGKETQYF. The CDR3 nucleotides read TGTGCCAGTAGTATCCCGGGACTAGCGGGGAAAGAGACCCAGTACTTC.

The J gene is TRBJ2-5, the V gene TRBV30; 7 bases line up with TRBD1. Germline-derived CDR1 and CDR2 are GTSNPN and SVGIG (reference sequence). This CDR3 is 13 amino acids long. The J segment lost 5 bases and the V segment lost 7 bases, leaving 10 bases of the junction unmatched. The CDR3 region has the DNA TGTGCCTCCGGCGCAGGGGGTACGGAGACCCAGTACTTC. Its protein is CASGAGGTETQYF.

V and J are TRBV5-6 and TRBJ2-1; 7 bases match TRBD1. The germline V gene has CDR1 SGHDT and CDR2 YYEEEE. The CDR3 length is 14 residues. With V trimmed by 6 bases and J by 2 bases, 5 bases remained unmatched. DNA of the CDR3: TGTGCCAGCACGGGACAGACAACCTACAATGAGCAGTTCTTC. Encoded protein: CASTGQTTYNEQFF.

The chain carries TRBV7-9 and TRBJ2-7, with a tentative D call TRBD1 (6 bases). The CDR3 consists of 14 residues. V was cut by 6 bases and J by 1 base, with 13 bases left in between. CDR1 and CDR2 from the germline V gene are SEHNR and FQNEAQ (reference sequence). Written as DNA, the CDR3 is TGTGCCAGCAGTCCGGGACATCAGTCCTACGAGCAGTACTTC. This sequence encodes CASSPGHQSYEQYF.

This clone was observed a single time. The V gene is TRBV7-2, the J gene TRBJ1-5; possibly TRBD1 for D (6 bases). The V gene lost 3 bases and the J gene lost 5 bases, with 17 bases spanning the gap. Germline V gene data show CDR1 as SGHTA and CDR2 as FQGNSA. This CDR3 is built from 16 residues. CDR3 loop: CASSFVRGRADQPQHF. CDR3 DNA sequence: TGTGCCAGCAGCTTTGTCAGGGGCAGAGCCGATCAGCCCCAGCATTTT.